These 13 T cell receptor beta chains originate from one sample sequenced in a study of lymphopenia after photon versus proton radiotherapy. Produced via immunoSEQ multiplex PCR; TCRdb's table is partial and in-frame only. The sample gives 25,000 to 30,000 clones, around 81% of which show up once; approximately 31% is in the top ten. The specimen was peripheral blood, collected from a patient treated with photon-based radiotherapy. Every receptor here comes from a middle-aged man with gastric cancer.

J is TRBJ2-7 and V is TRBV4-1, with D unclear. The CDR3 contains 14 residues. V shed 7 bases and J shed 0 bases, with 13 bases lying between them. Germline V lookup: CDR1 MGHRA, CDR2 YSYEKL. The CDR3 sequence is CASTHLLSSYEQYF. The CDR3, as DNA: TGCGCCAGCACCCATTTACTTAGCTCCTACGAGCAGTACTTC.

The chain is built from TRBV25-1 and TRBJ2-1; 8 bases map to TRBD2. This CDR3 has 15 amino acids. The junction had 11 bases not matched to a gene; V was cut back by 4 bases and J by 9 bases. The V gene's germline CDR1 is MGHDK and CDR2 SYGVNS. The CDR3 loop reads CASSAYTGTSSEQFF. In DNA form, the CDR3 reads TGTGCCAGCAGTGCCTATACCGGGACTAGTTCTGAGCAGTTCTTC.

This chain uses TRBV10-3 with TRBJ2-2; D is undetermined. CDR1 ENHRY and CDR2 SYGVKD come from the germline V gene. The CDR3 has 11 amino acids. V was clipped by 11 bases and J by 7 bases, with 11 bases between them. The CDR3 DNA reads TGTGCCTCGGCGAGCGACGGGGAGCTGTTTTTT. Translated: CASASDGELFF.

This chain uses TRBV5-6 with TRBJ1-1; the D gene is possibly TRBD1 (5 bases). Germline loops: CDR1 SGHDT, CDR2 YYEEEE. The ends were cut back, 4 bases at V and 4 bases at J, with 17 bases in the middle. The CDR3 covers 15 residues. The DNA for the CDR3 is TGTGCCAGCAGCCCGGGACCTGAGCAGGGCACTGAAGCTTTCTTT. The encoded protein is CASSPGPEQGTEAFF.

A few counts support this clone. The same CDR3 arises from other DNA sequences in this sample as well. CDR3 sequence (DNA): TGTGCCAGTAGTCCGGGACAGGGAGGCTATGGCTACACCTTC. This gives the protein CASSPGQGGYGYTF. The V and J genes are TRBV19 and TRBJ1-2, with TRBD1 identical over 9 bases. Trimming took 5 bases from V and 4 from J; bases not matched to a gene: 5. This CDR3 contains 14 residues. The germline gives CDR1 LNHDA, CDR2 SQIVND (reference sequence).

The V and J genes are TRBV19 and TRBJ1-4; a possible D gene is TRBD1 (5 bases). V dropped 2 bases and J dropped 8 bases, with 21 bases sitting between them. The CDR3 totals 17 residues. CDR1 and CDR2 (germline): LNHDA, SQIVND (reference sequence). The CDR3 protein is CASSIKLVAGQREKLFF. CDR3 nucleotides: TGTGCCAGTAGTATAAAACTCGTGGCAGGACAAAGAGAAAAACTGTTTTTT.

The chain uses TRBV29-1 and TRBJ2-5; 7 nucleotides match TRBD1. Unmatched junction bases numbered 6, after V lost 1 base and J lost 7 bases. Germline loops: CDR1 SQVTM, CDR2 ANQGSEA. This CDR3 has 13 amino acids. The CDR3 DNA reads as TGCAGCGTTGAAGGGGGACAGAGGGGGACCCAGTACTTC. Its translation: CSVEGGQRGTQYF.

This clone was recorded once. J is TRBJ1-2 and V is TRBV5-1; 10 bases are shared with TRBD1. CDR3 length equals 13 residues. From germline, CDR1 is SGHRS and CDR2 YFSETQ. The V gene end was trimmed by 7 bases and the J gene end by 6 bases; junction bases not matched to a gene: 6. As DNA, the CDR3 is TGCGCCAGCCGAACCGGGACAGGGGATGGCTACACCTTC. This gives the protein CASRTGTGDGYTF.

The chain joins TRBV15 to TRBJ1-4; no reliable D call. The CDR3 has 14 residues. Trimming shortened V by 6 bases and J by 2 bases, and 10 bases separated the two germline ends. Germline V gives CDR1 LNHNV, CDR2 YYDKDF (reference sequence). The CDR3 spells CATRPGLTNEKLFF. CDR3 DNA sequence: TGTGCCACCAGACCGGGGTTGACTAATGAAAAACTGTTTTTT.

The table lists this clone with a count of one. This rearrangement joins TRBV9 to TRBJ1-1; D gene ambiguous. Trimming stripped 0 bases from V and 7 bases from J, with 7 bases between. Germline V CDR1 and CDR2: SGDLS, YYNGEE. The CDR3 contains 12 residues. The CDR3 loop reads CASSVGEGEAFF. DNA of the CDR3: TGTGCCAGCAGCGTAGGTGAGGGTGAAGCTTTCTTT.

The chain links TRBV6-1 to TRBJ1-1; possibly TRBD1 for D (5 bases). V lost 1 base, J lost 0 bases, and 9 bases lay in between. This CDR3 is built from 15 residues. Germline CDR1 is MNHNS and CDR2 is SASEGT. The CDR3 nucleotides read TGTGCCAGCAGTGAAGTGGGACCGCTGAACACTGAAGCTTTCTTT. As protein: CASSEVGPLNTEAFF.

The rearrangement uses TRBV6-1 and TRBJ2-1, with TRBD1 matching over 8 bases. Trimming removed 4 bases from V and 0 bases from J; junction bases left unmatched: 8. Germline V lookup: CDR1 MNHNS, CDR2 SASEGT. This CDR3 contains 17 residues. Here the CDR3 reads CASSGLLTGVSYNEQFF. The CDR3 DNA reads TGTGCCAGCAGTGGACTTCTGACAGGGGTCTCCTACAATGAGCAGTTCTTC.

CDR3 residues: CASSLALGGFYGYTF. CDR3 sequence (DNA): TGTGCCAGCAGCTTGGCCTTGGGCGGATTCTATGGCTACACCTTC. This sequence joins TRBV5-5 and TRBJ1-2; D not certain. This CDR3 spans 15 amino acids. Trimming left V 0 bases short and J 4 bases short, with 13 bases between. CDR1 is SGHKS, CDR2 YYEKEE, per germline (reference sequence).